Following are 20 T cell receptor beta chains from one sample sequenced in a study of molecular identifiers for immune sequencing clone quantification. TCRdb reanalysed the PCR reads using MiXCR and keeps one entry per CDR3 protein. The table lists around 320,000 distinct CDR3 sequences, roughly 24% of them singletons, with about 0.7% in the top ten. Material: naive CD8+ T cells from blood, with Jurkat cell RNA spiked in. Noted subset: FACS-sorted CD8+CD4-CCR7+CD45RA+ naive T cells. These TCRs come from a human donor in good health. Some libraries in this study had Jurkat cell RNA spiked in.

This clonotype appeared a few times. Its ends do not fully match the called genes, so a read error is possible. The chain links TRBV4-1 to TRBJ2-7, with D possibly being TRBD1 (6 bases). CDR1 MGHRA and CDR2 YSYEKL come from the germline V gene. This CDR3 region has 15 residues. The DNA for the CDR3 is TGCGCCAGCAGCCAAGCCCAAGACAGGCCCTACGAGCGGTACTTC. The encoded protein is CASSQAQDRPYERYF.

Many counts were recorded for this clonotype. The genes are TRBV6-2 or TRBV6-3 and TRBJ2-2, with D unclear. Germline CDR1 MNHEY, CDR2 SVGEGT. V was trimmed by 0 bases and J by 8 bases, leaving 4 bases between them. The CDR3 has 12 amino acids. The CDR3 DNA follows: TGTGCCAGCAGTTACTCTCGTGGGGAGCTGTTTTTT. It encodes CASSYSRGELFF.

Points on this clonotype: A read error is possible here, since a much larger clone lies one base away. The chain uses TRBV5-1 and TRBJ2-1, with 9 bases identical to TRBD2. Germline CDR1 SGHRS, CDR2 YFSETQ. The CDR3 totals 17 residues. V lost 0 bases, J lost 5 bases, and 9 bases stayed unmatched. Here the CDR3 reads CASSLEGLAWYDNEQFF. In DNA, the CDR3 is TGCGCCAGCAGCTTGGAAGGACTAGCGTGGTACGACAATGAGCAGTTCTTC.

The rearrangement uses TRBV18 and TRBJ2-7; weak D call: TRBD1 (6 bases). CDR1 and CDR2 (germline): KGHSH, LQKENI. The V gene lost 5 bases and the J gene lost 5 bases, with 19 bases spanning the gap. This CDR3 has 15 residues. For the CDR3, the DNA is TGTGCCAGCTCAGCAGACAACAGGGCCAGCGACGAGCAGTACTTC. Encoded protein: CASSADNRASDEQYF.

There are a few counts of this clonotype. The chain combines TRBV7-9 with TRBJ2-3; 11 bases line up with TRBD2. In germline, CDR1 is SEHNR, CDR2 FQNEAQ (reference sequence). The CDR3 is made up of 17 amino acids. J lost 4 bases, V lost 2 bases, and 8 bases had no gene match. The CDR3 DNA reads TGTGCCAGCAGCTTAATGTTAGCGGGAGGGCCTGCAGATACGCAGTATTTT. As protein: CASSLMLAGGPADTQYF.

This clonotype came up once. At one boundary the junction diverges from the germline segment, which might be a read error. V is TRBV7-9 and J is TRBJ1-1; tentative D call: TRBD1 (5 bases). The CDR3 totals 15 residues. CDR1 is SEHNR and CDR2 is FQNEAQ in the germline V gene (reference sequence). CDR3 residues: CASSPSRGQGTKAFF. The CDR3 nucleotides read TGTGCCAGCAGCCCTTCGAGAGGGCAGGGCACTAAAGCTTTCTTT.

This sequence joins TRBV6-2 or TRBV6-3 and TRBJ2-3; 7 positions match TRBD2. The germline CDR1 and CDR2 sequences are MNHEY and SVGEGT. This CDR3 contains 17 residues. With V trimmed by 1 base and J by 0 bases, 7 bases remained unmatched. The CDR3 region is CASSYWASGYSTDTQYF. CDR3 coding DNA: TGTGCCAGCAGTTACTGGGCTAGCGGTTATAGCACAGATACGCAGTATTTT.

With regard to this clonotype: Since a much larger clone is just one base distant, this may be a read error. The chain links TRBV5-6 to TRBJ2-7; D is uncertain. The CDR3 totals 14 residues. V was shortened by 4 bases and J by 2 bases, with 13 bases between the two germline ends. CDR1 and CDR2 from the germline V gene are SGHDT and YYEEEE. The CDR3 reads CASSRARTAYEQYF. In nucleotides, the CDR3 is TGTGCCAGCAGCAGAGCCAGGACCGCCTACGAGCAGTACTTC.

V is TRBV3-1 and J is TRBJ1-3, with 9 bases lining up with TRBD1. Germline trimming cut 7 bases from V and 5 bases from J; bases unmatched to any gene: 6. The CDR3 contains 14 residues. The germline CDR1 and CDR2 sequences are LGHDT and YNNKEL (reference sequence). The CDR3 DNA sequence: TGTGCCAGCACAGGGACAGGGCAAAGAAACACCATATATTTT. Encoded protein: CASTGTGQRNTIYF.

Notes on this clonotype: Germline and junction disagree at one end, which may indicate a read error. V is TRBV2 and J is TRBJ2-7; weak D call: TRBD2 (6 bases). The CDR3 totals 14 residues. Germline lookup yields CDR1 SNHLY and CDR2 FYNNEI. CDR3 in DNA: TGTGCCAACAGTGGAGTTGCGGGGCGCAACGAGCAGTACTTC. It translates to CANSGVAGRNEQYF.

This clonotype has at least ten counts. As DNA, the CDR3 is TGTGCCAGCAGCGGTCGGGACAGGGGGCGGTCTGGAAACACCATATATTTT. It yields the protein CASSGRDRGRSGNTIYF. The chain carries TRBV28 and TRBJ1-3, with 12 bases matching TRBD1. In germline, CDR1 is MDHEN, CDR2 SYDVKM. This CDR3 has 17 amino acids. The V and J ends lost 6 bases and 1 base, in that order; junction bases with no gene match: 7.

The V and J genes are TRBV2 and TRBJ2-3; D might be TRBD2 (7 bases). V lost 8 bases to trimming and J lost 4 bases, with 25 bases between them. Germline V lookup: CDR1 SNHLY, CDR2 FYNNEI. This CDR3 is built from 17 residues. CDR3 DNA: TGTGCCAGCCTTCACCCGGGGGGCGGGAGTCACGCAGATACGCAGTATTTT. Amino acid sequence: CASLHPGGGSHADTQYF.

The chain has TRBV12-3 or TRBV12-4 and TRBJ2-1, with D possibly being TRBD1 or TRBD2 (5 bases each). V lost 5 bases, J lost 9 bases, and 14 bases lay in between. The CDR3 totals 13 residues. The CDR3 DNA reads TGTGCCAGCAGTCCTCCTCTGAGGGGTGAGCAGTTCTTC. Protein sequence: CASSPPLRGEQFF.

The table lists this clonotype with a few counts. V and J are TRBV21-1 and TRBJ2-7; no check of the table's D call, TRBD1, against the DNA was made. TRBV21-1 is a pseudogene locus. This CDR3 has 16 amino acids. The CDR3 sequence: CASSPGGDRTPYEQYF. CDR3 DNA: TGTGCCAGCAGCCCAGGGGGTGACAGGACACCCTACGAGCAGTACTTC.

As concerns this clonotype: It may be a read error: a sequence one base away is much more abundant. The rearrangement uses TRBV6-5 and TRBJ2-7; possible D gene TRBD1, 6 bases. Trimming took off 8 bases at V and 0 bases at J, with 17 bases between the two ends. Germline CDR1 MNHEY, CDR2 SVGAGI. This CDR3 region has 15 residues. The CDR3 region has the DNA TGTGCCAGCGCCCATTGGCAGGGGAGCTCCTACGAGCAGTACTTC. Residues: CASAHWQGSSYEQYF.

This clonotype was counted a few times. The gene calls are TRBV29-1 and TRBJ2-1; no clear D gene. Trimming removed 4 bases at V and 7 bases at J, with 5 bases between. The CDR3 consists of 10 residues. The germline V gene encodes CDR1 SQVTM and CDR2 ANQGSEA. CDR3 loop: CSVVVNEQFF. The CDR3 bases are TGCAGCGTTGTAGTTAATGAGCAGTTCTTC.

This clonotype was picked up many times. The chain is built from TRBV7-7 and TRBJ2-2; D not certain. Germline lookup yields CDR1 SSHAT and CDR2 FNYEAQ (reference sequence). V dropped 5 bases and J dropped 1 base, with 14 bases sitting between them. This CDR3 has 16 residues. CDR3 nucleotides: TGTGCCAGCAGCCCCGCGGTGACGCAGAACACCGGGGAGCTGTTTTTT. Translating it yields CASSPAVTQNTGELFF.

In its sample, this clonotype was seen many times. The chain links TRBV7-9 to TRBJ2-2; 12 bases map to TRBD2. Germline CDR1 SEHNR, CDR2 FQNEAQ (reference sequence). CDR3 length equals 17 residues. V lost 5 bases to trimming and J lost 2 bases; unmatched junction nucleotides: 6. Here the CDR3 reads CASSQTSGSLNTGELFF. The CDR3 DNA reads as TGTGCCAGCAGCCAGACTAGCGGGAGTTTAAACACCGGGGAGCTGTTTTTT.

The chain joins TRBV7-6 to TRBJ2-5; 15 bases are a match to TRBD2. The germline V gene encodes CDR1 SGHVS and CDR2 FNYEAQ. This CDR3 contains 17 residues. The ends lost 5 bases at V and 5 bases at J; junction bases unmatched: 9. The CDR3: CASSIGLAGGPGETQYF. The CDR3 region has the DNA TGTGCCAGCAGCATAGGACTAGCGGGAGGGCCTGGGGAGACCCAGTACTTC.

The chain joins TRBV19 to TRBJ2-2; no definite D call. This CDR3 comprises 12 residues. From germline, CDR1 is LNHDA and CDR2 SQIVND (reference sequence). The V gene lost 7 bases and the J gene lost 2 bases, with 5 bases spanning the gap. The CDR3 region has the DNA TGTGCCAGTACCGCCAACACCGGGGAGCTGTTTTTT. Its protein product is CASTANTGELFF.